This T cell receptor (beta chain) was found in a study of blood T cell repertoires in COVID-19. Across the study: From the United States, Italy and Spain came samples of acute and convalescent COVID-19. From T cells, B-cell-depleted T cells, or PBMCs came the material, which was cDNA or gDNA.

As handled by the study authors: Researchers report that nucleated cell counts were estimated from reference gene primer amplification. Some clones are missing from TCRdb's copy, which holds only in-frame ones; the method was immunoSEQ multiplex PCR. That table gives V, J and clone size, and the DNA gave D and trimming. The data show roughly 180,000 clones, 86% seen once. There are 15 residues in the CDR3. Germline V gives CDR1 SGHVS, CDR2 FNYEAQ. The V and J ends lost 5 bases and 6 bases respectively, with 18 bases between them. The clonotype comes from a man between 65 and 85 years old with active or convalescent COVID-19. V is TRBV7-6 and J is TRBJ2-3; D is unclear. Specimen: peripheral blood. CDR3: CASSGLMAAVDTQYF. The DNA of the CDR3 is TGTGCCAGCAGCGGGCTGATGGCCGCTGTGGATACGCAGTATTTT. The whole variable domain, remainder taken from reference TRBV7-6 and TRBJ2-3, is GAGVSQSPRYKVTKRGQDVALRCDPISGHVSLYWYRQALGQGPEFLTYFNYEAQQDKSGLPNDRFSAERPEGSISTLTIQRTEQRDSAMYRCASSGLMAAVDTQYFGPGTRLTVL.